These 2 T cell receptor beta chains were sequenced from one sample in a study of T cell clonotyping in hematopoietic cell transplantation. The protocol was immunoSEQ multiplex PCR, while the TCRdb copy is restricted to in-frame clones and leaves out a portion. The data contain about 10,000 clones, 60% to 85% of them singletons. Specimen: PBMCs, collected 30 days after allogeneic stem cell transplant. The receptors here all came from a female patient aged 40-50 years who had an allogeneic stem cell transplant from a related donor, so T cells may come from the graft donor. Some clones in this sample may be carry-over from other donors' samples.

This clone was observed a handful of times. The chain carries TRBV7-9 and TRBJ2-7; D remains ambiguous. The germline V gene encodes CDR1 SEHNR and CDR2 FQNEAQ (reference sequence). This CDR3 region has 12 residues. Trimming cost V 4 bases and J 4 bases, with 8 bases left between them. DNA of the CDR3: TGTGCCAGCAGCTCCTTAACTTACGAGCAGTACTTC. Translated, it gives CASSSLTYEQYF.

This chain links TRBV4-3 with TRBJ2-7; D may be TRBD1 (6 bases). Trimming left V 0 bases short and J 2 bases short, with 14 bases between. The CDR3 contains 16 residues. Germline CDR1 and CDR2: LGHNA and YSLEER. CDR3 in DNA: TGCGCCAGCAGCCAAGAAACAGGGTCCTCCCCCTACGAGCAGTACTTC. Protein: CASSQETGSSPYEQYF.